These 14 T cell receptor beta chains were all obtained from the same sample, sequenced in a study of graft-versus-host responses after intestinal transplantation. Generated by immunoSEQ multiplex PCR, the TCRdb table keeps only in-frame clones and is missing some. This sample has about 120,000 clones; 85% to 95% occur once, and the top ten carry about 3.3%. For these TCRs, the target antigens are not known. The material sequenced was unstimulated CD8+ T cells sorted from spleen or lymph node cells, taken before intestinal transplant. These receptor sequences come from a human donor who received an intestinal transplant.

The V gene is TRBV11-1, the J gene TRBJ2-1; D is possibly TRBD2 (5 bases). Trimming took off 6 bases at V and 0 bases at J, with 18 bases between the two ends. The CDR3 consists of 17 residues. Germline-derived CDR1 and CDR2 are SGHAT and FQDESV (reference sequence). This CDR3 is CASSLIPGEGSYNEQFF. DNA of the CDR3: TGTGCCAGCAGTCTTATTCCCGGCGAGGGCTCCTACAATGAGCAGTTCTTC.

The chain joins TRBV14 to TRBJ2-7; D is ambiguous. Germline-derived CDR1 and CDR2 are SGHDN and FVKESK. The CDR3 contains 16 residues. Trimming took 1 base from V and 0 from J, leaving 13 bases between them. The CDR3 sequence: CASSQGAPASSYEQYF. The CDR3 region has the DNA TGTGCCAGCAGCCAAGGGGCCCCGGCTAGCTCCTACGAGCAGTACTTC.

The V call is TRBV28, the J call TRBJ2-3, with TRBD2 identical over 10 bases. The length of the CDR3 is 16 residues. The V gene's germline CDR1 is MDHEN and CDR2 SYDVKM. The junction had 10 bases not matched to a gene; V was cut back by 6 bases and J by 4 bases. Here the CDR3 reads CASSTATSGISDTQYF. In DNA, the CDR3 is TGTGCCAGCAGCACTGCCACTAGCGGGATATCAGATACGCAGTATTTT.

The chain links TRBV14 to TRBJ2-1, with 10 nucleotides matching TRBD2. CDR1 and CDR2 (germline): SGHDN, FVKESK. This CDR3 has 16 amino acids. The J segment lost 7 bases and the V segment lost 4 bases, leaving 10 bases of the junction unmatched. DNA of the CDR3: TGTGCCAGCAGCCCTGGGCTAGCGGGAGATGGTAATGAGCAGTTCTTC. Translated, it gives CASSPGLAGDGNEQFF.

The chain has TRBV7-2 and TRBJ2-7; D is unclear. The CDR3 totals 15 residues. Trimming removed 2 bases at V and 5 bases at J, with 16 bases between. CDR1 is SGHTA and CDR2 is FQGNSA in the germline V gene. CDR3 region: CASSLRTASPHEQYF. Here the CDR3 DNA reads TGTGCCAGCAGCTTACGAACGGCGTCCCCCCACGAGCAGTACTTC.

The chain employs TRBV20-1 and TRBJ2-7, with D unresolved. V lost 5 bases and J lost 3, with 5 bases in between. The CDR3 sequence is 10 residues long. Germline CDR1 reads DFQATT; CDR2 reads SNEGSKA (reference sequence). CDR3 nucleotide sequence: TGCAGTGCTGGATTCTACGAGCAGTACTTC. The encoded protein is CSAGFYEQYF.

CDR3 nucleotides: TGCAGCGTTGTAACTAGCGGCTCCTACAATGAGCAGTTCTTC. Encoded protein: CSVVTSGSYNEQFF. The rearrangement uses TRBV29-1 and TRBJ2-1; 8 bases align to TRBD2. Trimming cost V 4 bases and J 0 bases; bases outside gene matches: 2. This CDR3 has 14 residues. CDR1 is SQVTM, CDR2 ANQGSEA, per germline.

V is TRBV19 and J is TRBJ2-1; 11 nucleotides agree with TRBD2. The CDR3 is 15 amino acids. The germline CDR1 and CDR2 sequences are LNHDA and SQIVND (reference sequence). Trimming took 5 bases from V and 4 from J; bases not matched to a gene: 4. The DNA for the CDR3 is TGTGCCAGTAGTGTCGGGACTAGCGGTTACAATGAGCAGTTCTTC. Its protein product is CASSVGTSGYNEQFF.

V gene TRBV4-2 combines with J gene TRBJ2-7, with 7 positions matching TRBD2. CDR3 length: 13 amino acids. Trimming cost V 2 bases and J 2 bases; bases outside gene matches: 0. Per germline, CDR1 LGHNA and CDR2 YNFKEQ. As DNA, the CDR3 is TGTGCCAGCAGCCAACTAGCGGCCTACGAGCAGTACTTC. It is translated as CASSQLAAYEQYF.

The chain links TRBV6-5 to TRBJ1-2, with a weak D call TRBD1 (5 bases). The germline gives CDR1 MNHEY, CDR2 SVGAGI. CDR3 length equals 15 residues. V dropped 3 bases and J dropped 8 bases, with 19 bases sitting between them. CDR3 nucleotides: TGTGCCAGCAGTTATTCCGGGACGGACCTTAGGGGCTACACCTTC. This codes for CASSYSGTDLRGYTF.

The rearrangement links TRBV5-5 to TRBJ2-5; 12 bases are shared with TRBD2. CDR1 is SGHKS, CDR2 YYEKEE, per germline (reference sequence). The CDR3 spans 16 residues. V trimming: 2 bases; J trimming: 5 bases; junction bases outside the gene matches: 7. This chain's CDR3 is CASSLLTSGSRETQYF. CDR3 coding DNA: TGTGCCAGCAGCTTACTGACTAGCGGGAGTCGTGAGACCCAGTACTTC. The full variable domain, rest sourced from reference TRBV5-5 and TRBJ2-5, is DAGVTQSPTHLIKTRGQQVTLRCSPISGHKSVSWYQQVLGQGPQFIFQYYEKEERGRGNFPDRFSARQFPNYSSELNVNALLLGDSALYLCASSLLTSGSRETQYFGPGTRLLVL.

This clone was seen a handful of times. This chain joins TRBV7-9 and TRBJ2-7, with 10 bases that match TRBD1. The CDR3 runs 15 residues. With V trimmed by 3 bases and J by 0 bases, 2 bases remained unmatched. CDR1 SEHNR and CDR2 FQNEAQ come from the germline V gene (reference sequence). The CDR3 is CASSLGQGSSYEQYF. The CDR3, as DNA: TGTGCCAGCAGCTTGGGACAGGGGAGCTCCTACGAGCAGTACTTC.

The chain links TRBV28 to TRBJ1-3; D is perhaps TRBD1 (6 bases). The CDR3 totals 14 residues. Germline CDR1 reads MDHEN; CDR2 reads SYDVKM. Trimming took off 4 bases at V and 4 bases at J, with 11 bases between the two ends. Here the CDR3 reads CASSSPGTGNTIYF. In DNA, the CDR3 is TGTGCCAGCAGTTCTCCAGGGACAGGAAACACCATATATTTT.

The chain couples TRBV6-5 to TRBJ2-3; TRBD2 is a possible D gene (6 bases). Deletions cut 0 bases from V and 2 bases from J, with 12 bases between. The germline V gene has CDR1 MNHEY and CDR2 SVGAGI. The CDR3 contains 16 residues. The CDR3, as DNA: TGTGCCAGCAGTTACTCGGGAGGTTTACTCACAGATACGCAGTATTTT. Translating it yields CASSYSGGLLTDTQYF.